This T cell receptor (beta chain) was sequenced during a study of OX40 agonist ivuxolimab in advanced cancers. As for the study in general: Partial response was recorded in three patients: one hepatocellular carcinoma and two cutaneous melanoma cases.

Assay: immunoSEQ multiplex PCR; the TCRdb copy retains only in-frame clones and omits some. The sample contains some 81,000 clones, about 82% of which appear only once. This CDR3 spans 14 amino acids. Germline V gene data show CDR1 as SGHRS and CDR2 as YFSETQ. After removal of 8 bases from V and 2 bases from J, the junction contained 3 bases not matched to a gene. The chain uses TRBV5-1 and TRBJ2-5; 13 nucleotides match TRBD2. The receptor comes from an adult with an advanced solid tumor such as melanoma, head and neck, liver or kidney cancer. The sample in question was CD4+ or CD8+ T cells sorted from blood, obtained in a trial of the OX40 agonist ivuxolimab. The CDR3 reads CASRTSGGQETQYF. The CDR3 coding sequence is TGCGCCAGTCGGACTAGCGGGGGTCAAGAGACCCAGTACTTC.